These T cell receptor beta chains were read from a single sample in a study of multiple sclerosis patients with progressive multifocal leukoencephalopathy. The data were produced by immunoSEQ multiplex PCR, yet TCRdb's version contains in-frame clones alone and is incomplete. This table holds around 27,000 clones, around 87% found once. This material consisted of PBMCs, taken from a patient treated with natalizumab. These receptors were collected from a human donor with multiple sclerosis. The CDR3 runs from the conserved cysteine through the conserved F or W. Fields, in order: D gene, J gene, V gene, clone size, CDR3 DNA, CDR3 protein. A D gene is named only where the DNA matches it firmly. Clone size appears in some rows only: once, few, many, or a class for an expanded clone.

-,TRBJ1-5,TRBV4-1,-,TGCGCCAGCAGCCCCTTACAGGGCAATCAGCCCCAGCATTTT,CASSPLQGNQPQHF
-,TRBJ2-7,TRBV1,-,TGCACCAGCAGCCAAGGGACTAGCGGAACCAGCTCCTACGAGCAGTACTTC,CTSSQGTSGTSSYEQYF
TRBD1,TRBJ2-2,TRBV4-1,-,TGCGCCAGCAGCCTTGGGACAGCGCGGGCCGGGGAGCTGTTTTTT,CASSLGTARAGELFF
TRBD1,TRBJ2-7,TRBV7-2,-,TGTGCCAGCAGCCTATATGGGACAGAGGCCTACGAGCAGTACTTC,CASSLYGTEAYEQYF
-,TRBJ2-3,TRBV29-1,-,TGCAGCGCATCAGGGGCCACAGATACGCAGTATTTT,CSASGATDTQYF
-,TRBJ1-3,TRBV5-1,-,TGCGCCAGCAGCTGGGGTTCGGGAAACACCATATATTTT,CASSWGSGNTIYF
-,TRBJ2-3,TRBV7-2,-,TGTGCCAGCAGCTTAGATCCATCTGGATCACGAACGCAGTATTTT,CASSLDPSGSRTQYF
TRBD1,TRBJ1-2,TRBV5-8,-,TGTGCCAGCAGCTTGGGCCCAGGGGGCGGCGGCTACACCTTC,CASSLGPGGGGYTF
-,TRBJ1-2,TRBV7-9,-,TGTGCCAGCAGCCGGGACGGAATCTATGGCTACACCTTC,CASSRDGIYGYTF
-,TRBJ2-2,TRBV11-2,-,TGTGCCAGCAGCTTAAGGCAGGCCAACACCGGGGAGCTGTTTTTT,CASSLRQANTGELFF
TRBD2,TRBJ2-7,TRBV11-2,-,TGTGCCAGCAGCCTACAGACTAGCGGGGGGCGCGAGCAGTACTTC,CASSLQTSGGREQYF
-,TRBJ2-5,TRBV23-1,-,TGCGCCAGCACCCTAGCGCCGGGTCAAGAGACCCAGTACTTC,CASTLAPGQETQYF
TRBD1,TRBJ2-3,TRBV7-2,-,TGTGCCAGCAGCTTCACGGGACAGACCACAGATACGCAGTATTTT,CASSFTGQTTDTQYF
TRBD1,TRBJ2-2,TRBV5-4,-,TGTGCCAGCAGCTTGGAGGGACAGGGGGTAGCCGGGGAGCTGTTTTTT,CASSLEGQGVAGELFF
TRBD1,TRBJ1-1,TRBV4-2,few,TGTGCCAGCAGCCAAGGGGACAGGGATATCACTGAAGCTTTCTTT,CASSQGDRDITEAFF
TRBD1,TRBJ1-1,TRBV30,-,TGTGCCTGGGCGGACAGGCCGCTTACTGAAGCTTTCTTT,CAWADRPLTEAFF
-,TRBJ1-2,TRBV28,once,TGTGCCAGCAGTTCAGGAGGGACCCCAGTGCGCTACACCTTC,CASSSGGTPVRYTF
TRBD1,TRBJ1-2,TRBV4-2,-,TGTGCCAGCAGCCAAGATCAGGCAGGGGGTGGCTACACCTTC,CASSQDQAGGGYTF
TRBD1,TRBJ2-7,TRBV6-1,once,TGTGCCAGCAGCCCGGACAGGGGAACCTACGAGCAGTACTTC,CASSPDRGTYEQYF
TRBD1,TRBJ2-7,TRBV4-3,few,TGCGCCAGCAGCCAAGAGGAAGGGACAGGGGGTTACGAGCAGTACTTC,CASSQEEGTGGYEQYF
-,TRBJ2-1,TRBV7-9,-,TGTGCCAGCAGCGTAGGGTCCTACGAGCAGTTCTTC,CASSVGSYEQFF
-,TRBJ2-7,TRBV19,-,TGTGCCAGTAGCCCCGGGACGCAAGACTACGGCGAGCAGTACTTC,CASSPGTQDYGEQYF
TRBD1,TRBJ1-5,TRBV2,-,TGTGCCAGCACAGGGACAGGGGGCAGACAGCCCCAGCATTTT,CASTGTGGRQPQHF
-,TRBJ1-3,TRBV10-1,-,TGCGCCAGCAGTGATACGGGATCGAGTGGAAACACCATATATTTT,CASSDTGSSGNTIYF
TRBD1,TRBJ2-5,TRBV18,-,TGTGCCAGCTCTCAAGGCCGGGGACAGGGTACAGAGACCCAGTACTTC,CASSQGRGQGTETQYF
TRBD1,TRBJ1-1,TRBV6-1,-,TGTGCCAGCAGGGTGACAGGGGCCACTGAAGCTTTCTTT,CASRVTGATEAFF
-,TRBJ1-5,TRBV6-6,-,TGTGCCAGCAGCCGGAATAGCAATCAGCCCCAGCATTTT,CASSRNSNQPQHF
TRBD1,TRBJ1-1,TRBV7-2,-,TGTGCCAGCAGCCTTGATCCGGACAGGCAATGGGAAGCTTTCTTT,CASSLDPDRQWEAFF
TRBD1,TRBJ2-2,TRBV7-2,-,TGTGCCAGCAGCTTAGCAGGGGGCCTTTCGAACACCGGGGAGCTGTTTTTT,CASSLAGGLSNTGELFF
-,TRBJ1-1,TRBV5-4,-,TGTGCCAGCAGCCTTTGGGGGTTCCCTGAAGCTTTCTTT,CASSLWGFPEAFF
-,TRBJ1-5,TRBV27,-,TGTGCCAGCCGTGAGGCCTCGGGAAGCAATCAGCCCCAGCATTTT,CASREASGSNQPQHF
TRBD1,TRBJ1-3,TRBV29-1,-,TGCAGCGCGTGGACAGGGGCCCAAATCACTGGAAACACCATATATTTT,CSAWTGAQITGNTIYF
-,TRBJ1-1,TRBV4-1,-,TGCGCCAGCAGCGTAGTTCTAACGAACACTGAAGCTTTCTTT,CASSVVLTNTEAFF
-,TRBJ1-6,TRBV2,-,TGTGCCAGCAGATTGGCCTCGGAGGGAGCGGTTCGGAGGGTTGCATACTCACCCCTCCACTTT,CASRLASEGAVRRVAYSPLHF
-,TRBJ1-2,TRBV7-9,-,TGTGCCAGCAGCTTAACAGGGTTAGACTATGGCTACACCTTC,CASSLTGLDYGYTF
TRBD1,TRBJ2-6,TRBV4-1,-,TGCGCCAGCAGCCCCTCCGGGACAGGGTCTGGGGCCAACGTCCTGACTTTC,CASSPSGTGSGANVLTF
TRBD1,TRBJ1-2,TRBV19,-,TGTGCCAGTAGTGCTACAGGGGATCCAGTCTATGGCTACACCTTC,CASSATGDPVYGYTF
-,TRBJ2-7,TRBV11-2,-,TGTGCCAGCAGCTTAGCGGTCGGGAACGAGCAGTACTTC,CASSLAVGNEQYF
-,TRBJ1-2,TRBV5-4,-,TGCGCCAGCAGCCAAGATCGTACAGGGAGCTATGGCTACACCTTC,CASSQDRTGSYGYTF
TRBD2,TRBJ2-7,TRBV5-4,-,TGTGCCAGCAGCTTAATAAGCGGGGGGGCTTACGAGCAGTACTTC,CASSLISGGAYEQYF
-,TRBJ1-5,TRBV5-1,-,TGCGCCAGCAGCTTGGACGGGATTCAGCCCCAGCATTTT,CASSLDGIQPQHF
TRBD1,TRBJ1-4,TRBV7-9,few,TGTGCCAGCCGACAGGGCCCCAATGAAAAACTGTTTTTT,CASRQGPNEKLFF
-,TRBJ2-5,TRBV6-5,-,TGTGCCAGCAGTTACTCTGGACAGCGGGAGACCCAGTACTTC,CASSYSGQRETQYF
TRBD1,TRBJ1-4,TRBV4-2,-,TGTGCCAGCAGCCAAGGGACAGGGGACGAAAAACTGTTTTTT,CASSQGTGDEKLFF
-,TRBJ2-1,TRBV5-1,-,TGCGCCAGCAGCTTGGAGTCAGGGTATGAGCAGTTCTTC,CASSLESGYEQFF
-,TRBJ1-2,TRBV29-1,-,TGCAGCGTTGAAGATCAACCGGGGAATGGCTACACCTTC,CSVEDQPGNGYTF
-,TRBJ1-6,TRBV2,-,TGTGCCAGCAGGGTACGCGGTTCCGCGTATAATTCACCCCTCCACTTT,CASRVRGSAYNSPLHF
-,TRBJ1-2,TRBV6-5,-,TGTGCCAGCAGTGCGGAGTGGGGCTATGGCTACACCTTC,CASSAEWGYGYTF
TRBD2,TRBJ2-7,TRBV2,-,TGTGCCAGCCAAAGCGGGGGGCCTGCTGACGAGCAGTACTTC,CASQSGGPADEQYF
-,TRBJ2-3,TRBV19,once,TGTGCCAGTAGTACCCTCGACAAAAGCACAGATACGCAGTATTTT,CASSTLDKSTDTQYF